The 16 T cell receptor beta chains presented below share a single source sample, sequenced in a study of blood T cell repertoires in COVID-19. Generated by immunoSEQ multiplex PCR, the TCRdb table keeps only in-frame clones and is missing some. The top ten hold about 5% of the sample, which has around 69,000 clones, approximately 92% seen once. The sample was peripheral blood. These receptors all come from a woman aged 45-65 years with active COVID-19.

The chain joins TRBV9 to TRBJ2-1, with 7 bases lining up with TRBD1. There are 17 residues in the CDR3. CDR1 is SGDLS, CDR2 YYNGEE, per germline. The V gene end was trimmed by 0 bases and the J gene end by 7 bases; junction bases not matched to a gene: 13. The CDR3 region has the DNA TGTGCCAGCAGCGTAGAGCCCCTGGCCGACAGGGCGAATGAGCAGTTCTTC. This sequence encodes CASSVEPLADRANEQFF.

This clone occurred once. The genes are TRBV28 and TRBJ2-5; 12 positions agree with TRBD2. Unmatched junction bases numbered 11, after V lost 5 bases and J lost 7 bases. The CDR3 runs to 16 residues. Germline V gene sequence: CDR1 MDHEN, CDR2 SYDVKM. This CDR3 is CASSIGLAGPAGTQYF. CDR3 sequence (DNA): TGTGCCAGCAGTATTGGACTAGCGGGGCCGGCCGGGACCCAGTACTTC. Full variable domain (missing parts from reference TRBV28 and TRBJ2-5): DVKVTQSSRYLVKRTGEKVFLECVQDMDHENMFWYRQDPGLGLRLIYFSYDVKMKEKGDIPEGYSVSREKKERFSLILESASTNQTSMYLCASSIGLAGPAGTQYFGPGTRLLVL.

This chain links TRBV5-1 with TRBJ2-7, with a weak D call TRBD2 (5 bases). V lost 0 bases and J lost 0, with 13 bases in between. This CDR3 has 16 residues. CDR1 is SGHRS and CDR2 is YFSETQ in the germline V gene. CDR3 nucleotides: TGCGCCAGCAGCTTGGTTCTAGGGAGTAACTCCTACGAGCAGTACTTC. Protein product: CASSLVLGSNSYEQYF.

The chain carries TRBV4-1 and TRBJ1-6, with D perhaps matching TRBD1 (5 bases). CDR1 is MGHRA, CDR2 YSYEKL, per germline. The CDR3 is 12 amino acids. V lost 3 bases and J lost 12, with 9 bases in between. CDR3 sequence: CASSQGLVPLHF. The CDR3 DNA is TGCGCCAGCAGCCAGGGACTAGTACCCCTCCACTTT.

The rearrangement links TRBV30 to TRBJ2-7; TRBD1 is a possible D gene (6 bases). Germline CDR1 reads GTSNPN; CDR2 reads SVGIG (reference sequence). The CDR3 consists of 15 residues. The ends were cut back, 2 bases at V and 0 bases at J, with 14 bases in the middle. Here the CDR3 reads CAWSLSQGISYEQYF. In nucleotides, the CDR3 is TGTGCCTGGAGTCTTTCCCAGGGGATCTCCTACGAGCAGTACTTC.

This sequence joins TRBV25-1 and TRBJ2-2, with a tentative D call TRBD1 (5 bases). The germline V and J ends were trimmed by 4 bases and 3 bases, with 21 bases remaining between them. Looked up from germline, CDR1 is MGHDK and CDR2 is SYGVNS. This CDR3 has 18 amino acids. The chain's CDR3 is CASSVPGHLLEDTGELFF. For the CDR3, the DNA is TGTGCCAGCAGTGTACCCGGACACCTCCTAGAGGACACCGGGGAGCTGTTTTTT.

V gene TRBV3-1 (or the pseudogene TRBV3-2) combines with J gene TRBJ2-5; the D gene is possibly TRBD2 (6 bases). CDR3 length: 17 amino acids. CDR1 and CDR2 from the germline V gene are LGHDT and YNNKEL (reference sequence). V lost 0 bases to trimming and J lost 2 bases, with 16 bases between them. CDR3 sequence (DNA): TGTGCCAGCAGCCAAGAGTTAGGGAGGACTTGGCAAGAGACCCAGTACTTC. Its protein is CASSQELGRTWQETQYF.

This clone was seen once. The rearrangement links TRBV9 to TRBJ1-3; tentatively, D is TRBD1 (5 bases). The V and J ends lost 0 bases and 2 bases respectively, with 9 bases between them. Germline V CDR1 and CDR2: SGDLS, YYNGEE. CDR3 size: 15 residues. The CDR3 protein is CASSVGGVAGNTIYF. CDR3 sequence (DNA): TGTGCCAGCAGCGTAGGGGGGGTCGCTGGAAACACCATATATTTT. Based on the CDR3 plus reference TRBV9 and TRBJ1-3, the full variable domain is DSGVTQTPKHLITATGQRVTLRCSPRSGDLSVYWYQQSLDQGLQFLIQYYNGEERAKGNILERFSAQQFPDLHSELNLSSLELGDSALYFCASSVGGVAGNTIYFGEGSWLTVV.

DNA of the CDR3: TGTGCCAGTAGTATTGAGGGGAGGGGTTCCTACGAGCAGTACTTC. Its protein product is CASSIEGRGSYEQYF. The V gene is TRBV19, the J gene TRBJ2-7; 7 nucleotides match TRBD2. This CDR3 contains 15 residues. Per germline, CDR1 LNHDA and CDR2 SQIVND (reference sequence). The V segment lost 3 bases and the J segment 1 base; nucleotides outside the gene matches: 6.

This clone has a handful of counts. The chain uses TRBV28 and TRBJ2-7; weak D call: TRBD2 (5 bases). The CDR3 spans 12 residues. The V end was cut by 7 bases, the J end by 3 bases, with 10 bases between. From germline, CDR1 is MDHEN and CDR2 SYDVKM. CDR3 region: CASTPRGYEQYF. In DNA, the CDR3 is TGTGCCAGCACTCCCCGGGGCTACGAGCAGTACTTC.

J is TRBJ1-2 and V is TRBV28; the match to TRBD1 covers 7 bases. Per the germline V gene, CDR1 is MDHEN and CDR2 is SYDVKM. V lost 6 bases, J lost 5 bases, and 9 bases stayed unmatched. The CDR3 consists of 14 residues. CDR3 nucleotides: TGTGCCAGCAGGACCAGGGACAGAGGATATGGCTACACCTTC. Translation gives CASRTRDRGYGYTF.

V is TRBV18 and J is TRBJ1-1; D remains ambiguous. Germline assignment: CDR1 KGHSH and CDR2 LQKENI. Trimming took off 3 bases at V and 5 bases at J, with 7 bases between the two ends. This CDR3 contains 12 residues. The CDR3 reads CASSPGQTEAFF. The CDR3 DNA reads TGTGCCAGCTCACCTGGGCAGACTGAAGCTTTCTTT.

The rearrangement links TRBV18 to TRBJ2-5, with a tentative D call TRBD1 (6 bases). Between the trimmed V and J ends, which lost 4 bases and 3 bases, there was a span of 15 bases. CDR1 KGHSH and CDR2 LQKENI come from the germline V gene. This CDR3 region has 15 residues. The CDR3 nucleotides read TGTGCCAGCTCACGAACCGGGACACCTGAAGAGACCCAGTACTTC. It codes for CASSRTGTPEETQYF. The complete variable domain, with remaining parts taken from reference TRBV18 and TRBJ2-5, reads NAGVMQNPRHLVRRRGQEARLRCSPMKGHSHVYWYRQLPEEGLKFMVYLQKENIIDESGMPKERFSAEFPKEGPSILRIQQVVRGDSAAYFCASSRTGTPEETQYFGPGTRLLVL.

The CDR3 is CAWSRAAVNEQFF. The CDR3 DNA reads as TGTGCCTGGAGTCGGGCAGCGGTCAATGAGCAGTTCTTC. V gene TRBV30 combines with J gene TRBJ2-1, with D possibly matching TRBD2 (5 bases). Trimming took 2 bases from V and 6 from J, leaving 11 bases between them. From germline, CDR1 is GTSNPN and CDR2 SVGIG (reference sequence). CDR3 length: 13 residues.

V usage is TRBV2 and J usage is TRBJ1-1, with D unclear. The CDR3 covers 13 residues. V shed 9 bases and J shed 5 bases, with 16 bases lying between them. Germline V lookup: CDR1 SNHLY, CDR2 FYNNEI. The CDR3 loop reads CASSSREVTEAFF. Written as DNA, the CDR3 is TGTGCCAGTAGTTCCCGGGAAGTAACTGAAGCTTTCTTT.

This rearrangement joins TRBV9 to TRBJ2-2, with no clear D. The CDR3 runs 13 residues. The germline V gene encodes CDR1 SGDLS and CDR2 YYNGEE. V was clipped by 4 bases and J by 3 bases, with 7 bases between them. The CDR3 protein is CASSPGYTGELFF. DNA for the CDR3: TGTGCCAGCAGCCCAGGATACACCGGGGAGCTGTTTTTT.